Below, 19 T cell receptor beta chains from the same sample are listed, as sequenced in a study of T cell repertoires in cytomegalovirus infection. TCRdb re-called the reads with MiXCR, one entry per CDR3 protein. The sample has around 750,000 distinct CDR3 sequences; approximately 32% are singletons. The antigens of these receptors remain unknown. This material consisted of cultured CD8+ T cells from PBMCs, taken from culture after CMV antigen stimulation. Receptors were obtained from a human donor in good health (CMV status not recorded). Some clones in this sample may be carry-over from other donors' samples.

This clonotype was detected a few times. The rearrangement uses TRBV7-9 and TRBJ2-3; TRBD1 matches 12 bases. This CDR3 spans 20 amino acids. V gave up 5 bases and J gave up 6 bases; unmatched junction bases: 21. Per germline, CDR1 SEHNR and CDR2 FQNEAQ (reference sequence). The CDR3 DNA reads TGTGCCAGCAGCGACCGGGACAGGGGGCAGGAGCGGGGGGTCCTCGATACGCAGTATTTT. Its protein product is CASSDRDRGQERGVLDTQYF.

V is TRBV25-1 and J is TRBJ1-2, with 9 positions matching TRBD1. The CDR3 consists of 16 residues. V lost 3 bases and J lost 4; bases outside the gene matches: 9. Germline assignment: CDR1 MGHDK and CDR2 SYGVNS. The CDR3 DNA is TGTGCCAGCAGTGATTCGACAGGGGGTTCCTTCTATGGCTACACCTTC. This gives the protein CASSDSTGGSFYGYTF.

This clonotype was detected once. A much larger clone lies a single base off, so this may be a read error. The chain couples TRBV19 to TRBJ1-6; tentatively, D is TRBD1 (6 bases). With 6 bases removed from V and 8 bases from J, the gap between germline ends came to 14 bases. The germline V gene has CDR1 LNHDA and CDR2 SQIVND (reference sequence). The CDR3 spans 14 residues. The CDR3: CASSRGHGDSPLHF. CDR3 bases: TGTGCCAGTAGCCGGGGACATGGCGATTCACCCCTCCACTTT.

This chain links TRBV29-1 with TRBJ1-2; D is ambiguous. This CDR3 has 11 residues. CDR1 and CDR2 from the germline V gene are SQVTM and ANQGSEA. The germline V and J ends were trimmed by 5 bases and 6 bases, with 10 bases remaining between them. This CDR3 reads CSVSQKDGYTF. The CDR3 DNA is TGCAGCGTTAGTCAGAAAGATGGCTACACCTTC.

This clonotype was seen a handful of times. The V and J genes are TRBV7-9 and TRBJ1-1, with unresolved D. Germline assignment: CDR1 SEHNR and CDR2 FQNEAQ (reference sequence). Trimming left V 1 base short and J 2 bases short, with 11 bases between. The CDR3 runs 15 residues. The DNA of the CDR3 is TGTGCCAGCAGCTTAGTTGCAGGCCCTAACACTGAAGCTTTCTTT. Encoded protein: CASSLVAGPNTEAFF.

CDR3 protein: CASSFPGGGEDTEAFF. The DNA of the CDR3 is TGTGCCAGCAGCTTCCCTGGCGGAGGGGAAGACACTGAAGCTTTCTTT. The chain joins TRBV7-9 to TRBJ1-1; a possible D gene is TRBD1 (5 bases). The CDR3 is 16 amino acids. Germline-derived CDR1 and CDR2 are SEHNR and FQNEAQ (reference sequence). The V end lost 3 bases, the J end lost 3 bases, and 17 bases lay between the germline ends.

This chain links TRBV11-2 with TRBJ2-1; D remains unclear. V was clipped by 5 bases and J by 0 bases, with 8 bases between them. Germline assignment: CDR1 SGHAT and CDR2 FQNNGV. The CDR3 has 14 residues. The CDR3 nucleotides are TGTGCCAGCAGCAAATCGAGCTCCTACAATGAGCAGTTCTTC. It specifies CASSKSSSYNEQFF.

This clonotype has at least ten counts. The chain employs TRBV7-8 and TRBJ1-1; unclear D gene. Germline-derived CDR1 and CDR2 are SGHVS and FQNEAQ. V lost 1 base and J 6 bases, leaving 6 bases between the germline ends. This CDR3 has 12 residues. The CDR3 sequence is CASSLGFPEAFF. As DNA, the CDR3 is TGTGCCAGCAGCTTAGGTTTCCCTGAAGCTTTCTTT. Full variable domain (missing parts from reference TRBV7-8 and TRBJ1-1): GAGVSQSPRYKVAKRGQDVALRCDPISGHVSLFWYQQALGQGPEFLTYFQNEAQLDKSGLPSDRFFAERPEGSVSTLKIQRTQQEDSAVYLCASSLGFPEAFFGQGTRLTVV.

This clonotype appeared once. V usage is TRBV4-1 and J usage is TRBJ2-2; 8 bases map to TRBD1. CDR1 MGHRA and CDR2 YSYEKL come from the germline V gene. The CDR3 totals 16 residues. With V trimmed by 4 bases and J by 1 base, 5 bases remained unmatched. DNA of the CDR3: TGCGCCAGCAGCCCCGAAGACAGGGGGAACACCGGGGAGCTGTTTTTT. Encoded protein: CASSPEDRGNTGELFF.

The chain couples TRBV5-6 to TRBJ2-1, with D perhaps assigned TRBD1 or TRBD2 (5 bases each). The CDR3 is 16 amino acids. The V end lost 3 bases, the J end lost 4 bases, and 17 bases lay between the germline ends. Germline V gene sequence: CDR1 SGHDT, CDR2 YYEEEE. The CDR3 loop is CASSSDVSGRYNEQFF. The CDR3 bases are TGTGCCAGCAGCTCCGATGTGTCGGGACGGTACAATGAGCAGTTCTTC.

The chain joins TRBV7-6 to TRBJ2-3, with a weak D call TRBD2 (7 bases). The germline V gene encodes CDR1 SGHVS and CDR2 FNYEAQ. Trimming took off 5 bases at V and 2 bases at J, with 14 bases between the two ends. The CDR3 totals 15 residues. This chain's CDR3 is CASSPRGGNTDTQYF. The CDR3 coding sequence is TGTGCCAGCAGCCCGAGGGGGGGAAACACAGATACGCAGTATTTT.

The gene calls are TRBV7-6 and TRBJ1-3; tentatively, D is TRBD1 (5 bases). Trimming left V 1 base short and J 0 bases short, with 10 bases between. The CDR3 loop spans 16 amino acids. CDR1 and CDR2 from the germline V gene are SGHVS and FNYEAQ. CDR3 sequence reads: CASSLGEGISGNTIYF. The CDR3 bases are TGTGCCAGCAGCTTAGGGGAGGGGATCTCTGGAAACACCATATATTTT.

The table lists this clonotype with many counts. The V gene is TRBV7-2, the J gene TRBJ2-3, with D perhaps assigned TRBD1 or TRBD2 (5 bases each). The ends were cut back, 1 base at V and 6 bases at J, with 14 bases in the middle. The CDR3 is made up of 15 amino acids. CDR1 and CDR2 (germline): SGHTA, FQGNSA. The CDR3 region is CASSLDGDAGDTQYF. DNA of the CDR3: TGTGCCAGCAGCTTAGACGGGGACGCCGGGGATACGCAGTATTTT.

The CDR3 DNA sequence: TGTGCCAGCAGTTTGGTTCAGGGGGCGAAAAACTATGGCTACACCTTC. Translating it yields CASSLVQGAKNYGYTF. The rearrangement links TRBV27 to TRBJ1-2, with 8 bases aligning to TRBD1. The V and J ends lost 3 bases and 2 bases, in that order; junction bases with no gene match: 8. The CDR3 has 16 amino acids. Per germline, CDR1 MNHEY and CDR2 SMNVEV (reference sequence).

The genes are TRBV7-6 and TRBJ2-2; D gene unclear. V was cut by 4 bases and J by 7 bases, with 13 bases left in between. The CDR3 totals 14 residues. Germline lookup yields CDR1 SGHVS and CDR2 FNYEAQ. CDR3 protein: CASSWCGLSGELFF. CDR3 sequence (DNA): TGTGCCAGCAGCTGGTGCGGCCTTAGCGGGGAGCTGTTTTTT.

The chain couples TRBV7-9 to TRBJ1-4; no clear D gene. Germline assignment: CDR1 SEHNR and CDR2 FQNEAQ (reference sequence). Trimming pared 1 base from V and 8 bases from J, leaving 14 bases between. This CDR3 has 15 residues. Written as DNA, the CDR3 is TGTGCCAGCAGCTTAGTTGCGGAACGGGGAGAAAAACTGTTTTTT. Translation: CASSLVAERGEKLFF. The whole variable domain, filled in from reference TRBV7-9 and TRBJ1-4, reads DTGVSQNPRHKITKRGQNVTFRCDPISEHNRLYWYRQTLGQGPEFLTYFQNEAQLEKSRLLSDRFSAERPKGSFSTLEIQRTEQGDSAMYLCASSLVAERGEKLFFGSGTQLSVL.

This clonotype occurred a few times. This chain connects TRBV27 to TRBJ2-7; D gene unclear. CDR3 size: 12 residues. Per germline, CDR1 MNHEY and CDR2 SMNVEV (reference sequence). The germline V and J ends were trimmed by 6 bases and 1 base, with 7 bases remaining between them. The CDR3 reads CASSSWSYEQYV. The CDR3 nucleotides read TGTGCCAGCAGCTCGTGGTCCTACGAGCAGTACGTC.

The V gene is TRBV7-8, the J gene TRBJ1-1, with D perhaps matching TRBD1 (5 bases). Trimming took off 5 bases at V and 1 base at J, with 14 bases between the two ends. Germline-derived CDR1 and CDR2 are SGHVS and FQNEAQ. This CDR3 region has 15 residues. Here the CDR3 DNA reads TGTGCCAGCAGCGTGGAGGGACCAGCGAACACTGAAGCTTTCTTT. It specifies CASSVEGPANTEAFF.

There are a few counts of this clonotype. The DNA for the CDR3 is TGTGCCACCAGGTCCCGGGACAGGGACCTGGGGGAGACCCAGTACTTC. This translates into CATRSRDRDLGETQYF. The chain recombines TRBV25-1 with TRBJ2-5; TRBD1 matches 9 bases. Germline V gene sequence: CDR1 MGHDK, CDR2 SYGVNS. CDR3 size: 16 residues. J was trimmed by 5 bases and V by 10 bases; bases with no gene match: 17.